This T cell receptor (beta chain) was retrieved from a study of blood T cell repertoires in COVID-19. The protocol was immunoSEQ multiplex PCR, while the TCRdb copy is restricted to in-frame clones and leaves out a portion. Of roughly 80,000 clones listed, about 87% are singletons. The V gene lost 7 bases and the J gene lost 1 base, with 14 bases spanning the gap. CDR1 SEHNR and CDR2 FQNEAQ come from the germline V gene (reference sequence). The CDR3 contains 15 residues. The sequence was obtained from a human donor in a cohort sampled during active COVID-19. Sequenced: peripheral blood. The chain joins TRBV7-9 to TRBJ1-3; TRBD1 might be the D (5 bases). CDR3 sequence reads: CASTVLAGSGNTIYF. The CDR3 nucleotides read TGTGCCAGCACCGTACTCGCAGGGTCTGGAAACACCATATATTTT. Based on the CDR3 plus reference TRBV7-9 and TRBJ1-3, the full variable domain is DTGVSQNPRHKITKRGQNVTFRCDPISEHNRLYWYRQTLGQGPEFLTYFQNEAQLEKSRLLSDRFSAERPKGSFSTLEIQRTEQGDSAMYLCASTVLAGSGNTIYFGEGSWLTVV.